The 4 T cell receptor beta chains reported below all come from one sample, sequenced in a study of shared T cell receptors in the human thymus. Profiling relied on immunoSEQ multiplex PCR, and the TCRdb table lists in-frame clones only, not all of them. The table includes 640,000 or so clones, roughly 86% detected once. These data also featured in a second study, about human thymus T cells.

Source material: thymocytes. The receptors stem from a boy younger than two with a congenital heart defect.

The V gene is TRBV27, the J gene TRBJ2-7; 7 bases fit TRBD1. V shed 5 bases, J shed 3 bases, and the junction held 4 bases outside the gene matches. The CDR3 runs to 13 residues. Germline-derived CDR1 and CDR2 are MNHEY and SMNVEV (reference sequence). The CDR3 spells CASSAGDSYEQYF. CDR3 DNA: TGTGCCAGCAGTGCCGGGGACAGCTACGAGCAGTACTTC.

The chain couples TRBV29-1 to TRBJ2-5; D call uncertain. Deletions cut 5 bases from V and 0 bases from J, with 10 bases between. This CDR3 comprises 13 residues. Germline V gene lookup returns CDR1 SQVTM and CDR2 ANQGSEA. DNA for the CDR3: TGCAGCGTTAGGTTCACTAACCAAGAGACCCAGTACTTC. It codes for CSVRFTNQETQYF.

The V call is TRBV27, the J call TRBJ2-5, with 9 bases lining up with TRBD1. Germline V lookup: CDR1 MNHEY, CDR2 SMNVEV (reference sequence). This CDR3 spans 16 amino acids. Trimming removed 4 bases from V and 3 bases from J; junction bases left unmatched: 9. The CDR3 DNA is TGTGCCAGCAGTTCAAAACAGGGGGCGCAGGAAGAGACCCAGTACTTC. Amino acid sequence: CASSSKQGAQEETQYF.

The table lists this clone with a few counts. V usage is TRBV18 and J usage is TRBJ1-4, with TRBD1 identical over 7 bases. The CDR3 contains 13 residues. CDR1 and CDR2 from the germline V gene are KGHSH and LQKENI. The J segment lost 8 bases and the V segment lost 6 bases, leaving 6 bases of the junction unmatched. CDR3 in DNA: TGTGCCAGCTCGCCGACAGGGCGAGAAAAACTGTTTTTT. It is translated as CASSPTGREKLFF.